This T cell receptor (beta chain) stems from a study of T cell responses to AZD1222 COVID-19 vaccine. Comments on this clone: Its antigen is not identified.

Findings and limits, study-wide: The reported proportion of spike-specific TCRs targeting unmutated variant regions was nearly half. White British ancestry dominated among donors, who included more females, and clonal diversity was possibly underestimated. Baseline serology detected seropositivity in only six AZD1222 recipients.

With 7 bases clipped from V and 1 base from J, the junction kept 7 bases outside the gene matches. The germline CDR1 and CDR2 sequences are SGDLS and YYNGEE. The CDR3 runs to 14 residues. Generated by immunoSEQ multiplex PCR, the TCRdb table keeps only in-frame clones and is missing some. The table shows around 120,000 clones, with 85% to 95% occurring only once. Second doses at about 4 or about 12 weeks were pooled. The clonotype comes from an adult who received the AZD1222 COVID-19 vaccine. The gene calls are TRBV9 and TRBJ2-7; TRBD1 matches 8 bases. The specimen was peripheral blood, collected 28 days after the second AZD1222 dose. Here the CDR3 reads CASSLDRESYEQYF. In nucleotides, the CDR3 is TGTGCCAGCTCCCTGGACAGGGAATCCTACGAGCAGTACTTC.